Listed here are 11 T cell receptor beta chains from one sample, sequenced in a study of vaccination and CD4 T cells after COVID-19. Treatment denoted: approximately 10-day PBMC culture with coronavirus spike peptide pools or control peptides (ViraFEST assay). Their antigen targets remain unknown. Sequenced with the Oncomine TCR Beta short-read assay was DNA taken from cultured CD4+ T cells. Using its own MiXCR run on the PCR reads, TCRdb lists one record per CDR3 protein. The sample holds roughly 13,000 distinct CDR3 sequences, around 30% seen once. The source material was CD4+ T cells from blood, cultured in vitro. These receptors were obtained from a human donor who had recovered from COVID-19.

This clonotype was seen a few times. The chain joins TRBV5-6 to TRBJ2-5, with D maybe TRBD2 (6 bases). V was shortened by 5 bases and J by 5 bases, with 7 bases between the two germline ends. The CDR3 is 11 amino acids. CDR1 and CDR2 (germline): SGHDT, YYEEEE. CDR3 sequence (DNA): TGTGCCAGCAGTCGGGGGGAGACCCAGTACTTC. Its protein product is CASSRGETQYF.

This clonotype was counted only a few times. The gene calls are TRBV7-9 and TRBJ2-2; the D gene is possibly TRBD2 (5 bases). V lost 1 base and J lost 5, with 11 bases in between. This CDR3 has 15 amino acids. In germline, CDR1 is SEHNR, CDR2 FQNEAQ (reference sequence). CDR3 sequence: CASSLVPGSTGELFF. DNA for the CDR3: TGTGCCAGCAGCTTAGTTCCGGGAAGTACCGGGGAGCTGTTTTTT.

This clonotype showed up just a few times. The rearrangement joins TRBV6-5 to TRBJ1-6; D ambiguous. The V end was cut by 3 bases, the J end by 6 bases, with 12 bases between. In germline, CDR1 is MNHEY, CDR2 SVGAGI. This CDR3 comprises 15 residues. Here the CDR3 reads CASSYSWEGNSPLHF. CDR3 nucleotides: TGTGCCAGCAGTTATTCGTGGGAGGGTAATTCACCCCTCCACTTT.

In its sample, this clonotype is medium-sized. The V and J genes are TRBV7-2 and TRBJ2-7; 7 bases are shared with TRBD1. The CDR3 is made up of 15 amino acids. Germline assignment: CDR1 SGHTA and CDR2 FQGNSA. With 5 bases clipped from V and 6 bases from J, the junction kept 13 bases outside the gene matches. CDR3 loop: CASSAYRGGRLEQYF. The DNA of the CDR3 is TGTGCCAGCAGCGCCTACAGGGGCGGAAGACTCGAGCAGTACTTC.

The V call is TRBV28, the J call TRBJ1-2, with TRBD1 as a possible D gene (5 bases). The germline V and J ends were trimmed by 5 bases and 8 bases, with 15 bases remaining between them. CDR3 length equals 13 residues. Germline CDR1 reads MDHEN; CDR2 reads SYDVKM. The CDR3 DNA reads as TGTGCCAGCAGTCAGCGGCAGGGCGACGGCTACACCTTC. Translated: CASSQRQGDGYTF.

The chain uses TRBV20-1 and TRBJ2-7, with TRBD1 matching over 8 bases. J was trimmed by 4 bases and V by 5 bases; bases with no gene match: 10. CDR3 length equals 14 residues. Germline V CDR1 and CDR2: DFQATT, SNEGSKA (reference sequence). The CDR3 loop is CSAAGQGERYEQYF. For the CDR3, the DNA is TGCAGTGCTGCCGGACAGGGAGAAAGGTACGAGCAGTACTTC.

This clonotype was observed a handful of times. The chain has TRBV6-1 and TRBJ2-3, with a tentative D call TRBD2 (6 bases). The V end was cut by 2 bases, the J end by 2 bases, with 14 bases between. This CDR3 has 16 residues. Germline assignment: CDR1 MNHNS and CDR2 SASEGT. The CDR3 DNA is TGTGCCAGCAGTGAATTGGGTGGGGGGAACACAGATACGCAGTATTTT. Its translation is CASSELGGGNTDTQYF.

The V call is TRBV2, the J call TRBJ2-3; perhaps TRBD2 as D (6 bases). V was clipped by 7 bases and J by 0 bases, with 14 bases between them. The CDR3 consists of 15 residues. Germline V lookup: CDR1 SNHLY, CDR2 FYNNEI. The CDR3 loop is CASKVADLSTDTQYF. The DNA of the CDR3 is TGTGCCAGCAAGGTAGCGGACCTCAGCACAGATACGCAGTATTTT. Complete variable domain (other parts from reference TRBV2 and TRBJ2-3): EPEVTQTPSHQVTQMGQEVILRCVPISNHLYFYWYRQILGQKVEFLVSFYNNEISEKSEIFDDQFSVERPDGSNFTLKIRSTKLEDSAMYFCASKVADLSTDTQYFGPGTRLTVL.

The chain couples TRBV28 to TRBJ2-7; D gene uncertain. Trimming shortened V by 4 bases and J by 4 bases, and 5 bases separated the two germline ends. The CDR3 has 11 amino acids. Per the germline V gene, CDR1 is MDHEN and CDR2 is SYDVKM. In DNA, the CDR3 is TGTGCCAGCAGTTATCAGTACGAGCAGTACTTC. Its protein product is CASSYQYEQYF.

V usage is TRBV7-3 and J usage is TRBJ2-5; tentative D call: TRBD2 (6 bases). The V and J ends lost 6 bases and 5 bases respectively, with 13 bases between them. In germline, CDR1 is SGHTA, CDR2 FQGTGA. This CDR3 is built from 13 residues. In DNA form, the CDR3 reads TGTGCCAGCAGTTCGACTAGTGACGAGACCCAGTACTTC. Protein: CASSSTSDETQYF.

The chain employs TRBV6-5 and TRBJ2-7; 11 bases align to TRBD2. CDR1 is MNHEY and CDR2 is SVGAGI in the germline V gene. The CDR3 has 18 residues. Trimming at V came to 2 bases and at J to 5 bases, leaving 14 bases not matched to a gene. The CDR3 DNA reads TGTGCCAGCAGTTACGGGCTAGCGGGAGGTAGTCGGAGGAACGAGCAGTACTTC. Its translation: CASSYGLAGGSRRNEQYF.